The following is a TCR beta chain sequence with its context. This sample was taken from a study of Graves' ophthalmopathy and Graves' hyperthyroidism. The CDR3 is 14 amino acids. The germline V gene encodes CDR1 SGHRS and CDR2 YFSETQ. V gave up 3 bases and J gave up 4 bases, with 14 bases separating them. CDR3 regions of TCR beta were amplified from RNA transcripts. An initial RT-PCR round employing HTBI primers preceded a second-round multiplex PCR. TCRdb fed the multiplex PCR reads into MiXCR, producing one record per CDR3 protein. Of tens of thousands of distinct CDR3 sequences listed, under 55% are singletons.

Sequences were obtained from peripheral blood. The receptor comes from an adult woman with Graves' ophthalmopathy. The chain joins TRBV5-1 to TRBJ2-7, with D maybe TRBD2 (5 bases). The CDR3 DNA reads TGCGCCAGCAGCTCCACGGGAAACATTTACGAGCAGTACTTC. Its translation: CASSSTGNIYEQYF.